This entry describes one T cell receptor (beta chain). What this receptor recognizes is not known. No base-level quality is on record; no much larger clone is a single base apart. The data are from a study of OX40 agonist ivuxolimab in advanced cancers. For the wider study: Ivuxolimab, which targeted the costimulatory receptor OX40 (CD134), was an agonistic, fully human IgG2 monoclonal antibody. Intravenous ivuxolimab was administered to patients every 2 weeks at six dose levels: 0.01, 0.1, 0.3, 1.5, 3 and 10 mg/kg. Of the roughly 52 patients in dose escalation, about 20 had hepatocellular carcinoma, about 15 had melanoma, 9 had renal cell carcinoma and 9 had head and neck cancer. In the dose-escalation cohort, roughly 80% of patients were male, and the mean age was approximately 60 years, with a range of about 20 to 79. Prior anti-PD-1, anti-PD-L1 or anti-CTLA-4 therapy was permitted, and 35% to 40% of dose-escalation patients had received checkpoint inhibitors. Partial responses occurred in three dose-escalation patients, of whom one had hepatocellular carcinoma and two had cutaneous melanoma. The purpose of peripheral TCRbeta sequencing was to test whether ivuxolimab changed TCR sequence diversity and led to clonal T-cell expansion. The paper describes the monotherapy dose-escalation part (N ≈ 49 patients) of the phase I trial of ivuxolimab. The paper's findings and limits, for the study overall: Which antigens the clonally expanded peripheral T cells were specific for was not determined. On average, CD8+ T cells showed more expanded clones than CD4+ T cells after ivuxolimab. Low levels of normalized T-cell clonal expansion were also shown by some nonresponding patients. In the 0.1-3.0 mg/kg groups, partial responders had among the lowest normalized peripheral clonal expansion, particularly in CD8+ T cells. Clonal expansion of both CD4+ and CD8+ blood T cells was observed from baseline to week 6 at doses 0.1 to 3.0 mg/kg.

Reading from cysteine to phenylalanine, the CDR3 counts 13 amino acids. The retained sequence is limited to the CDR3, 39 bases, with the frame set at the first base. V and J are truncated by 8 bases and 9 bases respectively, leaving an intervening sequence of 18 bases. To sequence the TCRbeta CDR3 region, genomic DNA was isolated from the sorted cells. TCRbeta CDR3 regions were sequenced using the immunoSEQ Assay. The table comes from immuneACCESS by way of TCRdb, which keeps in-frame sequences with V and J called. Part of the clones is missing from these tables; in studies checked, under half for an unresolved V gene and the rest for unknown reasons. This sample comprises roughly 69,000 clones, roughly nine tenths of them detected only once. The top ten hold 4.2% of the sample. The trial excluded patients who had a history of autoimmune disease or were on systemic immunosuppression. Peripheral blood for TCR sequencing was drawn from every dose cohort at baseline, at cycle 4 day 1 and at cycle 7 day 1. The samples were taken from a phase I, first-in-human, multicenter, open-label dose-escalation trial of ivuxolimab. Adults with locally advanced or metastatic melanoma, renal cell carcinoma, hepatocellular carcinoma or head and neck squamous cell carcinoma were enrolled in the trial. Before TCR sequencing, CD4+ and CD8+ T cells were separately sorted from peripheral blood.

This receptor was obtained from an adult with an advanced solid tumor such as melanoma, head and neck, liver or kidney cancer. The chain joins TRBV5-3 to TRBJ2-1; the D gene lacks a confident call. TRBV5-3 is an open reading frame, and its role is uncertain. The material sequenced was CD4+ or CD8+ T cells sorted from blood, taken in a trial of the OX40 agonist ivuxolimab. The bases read TGTGCCAGGGACGGACCCCACCGCGGTGAGCAGTTCTTC. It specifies CARDGPHRGEQFF.